Following are 19 T cell receptor beta chains from one sample sequenced in a study of blood T cells in healthy people across ages. It was with a sample-barcoded 5' primer and a J-beta primer mix that a second PCR of roughly 6 to 11 cycles was run. TCRdb itself ran the 5' RACE reads through MiXCR, one entry per CDR3 protein. The data show roughly 2 million distinct CDR3 sequences, roughly 50% seen once. Specimen: blood. Source of these receptors: a woman between 35 and 50 years old in good health.

In this sample, this clonotype turned up a few times. V gene TRBV20-1 combines with J gene TRBJ2-5; 10 nucleotides match TRBD2. The CDR3 consists of 15 residues. Unmatched junction bases numbered 9, after V lost 3 bases and J lost 5 bases. From germline, CDR1 is DFQATT and CDR2 SNEGSKA (reference sequence). CDR3 DNA sequence: TGCAGTGCTAGCAAAAGCGGGGGGGCCCGGGAGACCCAGTACTTC. Translated, it gives CSASKSGGARETQYF.

The chain couples TRBV7-2 to TRBJ1-2; possible D gene TRBD1, 5 bases. There are 15 residues in the CDR3. Germline V CDR1 and CDR2: SGHTA, FQGNSA. The V end lost 4 bases, the J end lost 4 bases, and 16 bases lay between the germline ends. CDR3 protein: CASSSTDTRGYGYTF. In nucleotides, the CDR3 is TGTGCCAGCAGCTCCACGGACACCAGAGGCTATGGCTACACCTTC.

This clonotype has more than one count but fewer than ten. V is TRBV28 and J is TRBJ2-5; 9 nucleotides match TRBD2. The CDR3 extends over 16 amino acids. V shed 6 bases and J 0 bases; nucleotides not matched to a gene: 8. The germline V gene encodes CDR1 MDHEN and CDR2 SYDVKM. CDR3 DNA: TGTGCCAGCAGACCCCGACTAGCGGCGTACCAAGAGACCCAGTACTTC. Its translation: CASRPRLAAYQETQYF.

In nucleotides, the CDR3 is TGCAGTGCTAGAGATTCGTTAAGCAGGGCCCGGCAGTATTTT. Amino acid sequence: CSARDSLSRARQYF. The chain is built from TRBV20-1 and TRBJ2-3, with D perhaps matching TRBD1 (5 bases). V lost 0 bases and J lost 11, with 18 bases in between. CDR1 is DFQATT, CDR2 SNEGSKA, per germline (reference sequence). The CDR3 is 14 amino acids.

V is TRBV3-1 and J is TRBJ2-3; 8 bases map to TRBD2. Germline assignment: CDR1 LGHDT and CDR2 YNNKEL (reference sequence). The V gene end was trimmed by 5 bases and the J gene end by 5 bases; junction bases not matched to a gene: 9. CDR3 length: 15 residues. This CDR3 is CASSTMVSGGDTQYF. The CDR3 DNA is TGTGCCAGCAGCACCATGGTGAGCGGGGGAGATACGCAGTATTTT.

The chain combines TRBV6-5 with TRBJ2-3; no firm D call. V shed 4 bases and J shed 1 base, with 9 bases lying between them. CDR1 is MNHEY and CDR2 is SVGAGI in the germline V gene. There are 14 residues in the CDR3. The CDR3 loop is CASSSLSGTDTQYF. In DNA, the CDR3 is TGTGCCAGCAGTTCTCTGAGCGGCACAGATACGCAGTATTTT.

V usage is TRBV20-1 and J usage is TRBJ2-5; D is unclear. CDR3 length equals 13 residues. Germline CDR1 is DFQATT and CDR2 is SNEGSKA (reference sequence). V lost 6 bases and J 11 bases, leaving 22 bases between the germline ends. DNA for the CDR3: TGCAGTGCCATTCCTAGTTGGCAAAATGAGCAGTACTTC. Encoded protein: CSAIPSWQNEQYF.

The CDR3 here is CASSSGIQAKNIQYF. CDR3 DNA: TGCGCCAGCAGCTCCGGGATCCAAGCCAAAAACATTCAGTACTTC. This chain links TRBV5-1 with TRBJ2-4; possible D gene TRBD2, 5 bases. Trimming took off 3 bases at V and 0 bases at J, with 10 bases between the two ends. The germline V gene has CDR1 SGHRS and CDR2 YFSETQ. The CDR3 runs 15 residues. Drawing the rest from reference TRBV5-1 and TRBJ2-4, the complete variable domain is KAGVTQTPRYLIKTRGQQVTLSCSPISGHRSVSWYQQTPGQGLQFLFEYFSETQRNKGNFPGRFSGRQFSNSRSEMNVSTLELGDSALYLCASSSGIQAKNIQYFGAGTRLSVL.

This clonotype has only a few counts. The rearrangement joins TRBV6-5 to TRBJ2-7, with 7 positions matching TRBD1. V lost 6 bases and J lost 2; bases outside the gene matches: 10. Germline loops: CDR1 MNHEY, CDR2 SVGAGI. This CDR3 comprises 15 residues. CDR3 loop: CASRHRDSPTYEQYF. The CDR3 region has the DNA TGTGCCAGCAGACACCGGGACAGCCCTACCTACGAGCAGTACTTC.

The chain has TRBV20-1 and TRBJ2-1; 13 bases map to TRBD2. With V trimmed by 8 bases and J by 5 bases, 12 bases remained unmatched. The germline V gene has CDR1 DFQATT and CDR2 SNEGSKA (reference sequence). There are 16 residues in the CDR3. CDR3 nucleotides: TGCAGTACAACTAGCGGGGGGGCCCAGGTCGACAATGAGCAGTTCTTC. This gives the protein CSTTSGGAQVDNEQFF.

The rearrangement joins TRBV5-1 to TRBJ2-1; TRBD2 agrees at 8 bases. The V segment lost 5 bases and the J segment 5 bases; nucleotides outside the gene matches: 6. Germline CDR1 and CDR2: SGHRS and YFSETQ. The CDR3 has 14 amino acids. The CDR3 here is CASRRAGADNEQFF. CDR3 DNA: TGCGCCAGCAGGCGAGCGGGGGCCGACAATGAGCAGTTCTTC. The full variable domain, with the rest looked up from reference TRBV5-1 and TRBJ2-1, is KAGVTQTPRYLIKTRGQQVTLSCSPISGHRSVSWYQQTPGQGLQFLFEYFSETQRNKGNFPGRFSGRQFSNSRSEMNVSTLELGDSALYLCASRRAGADNEQFFGPGTRLTVL.

This chain connects TRBV11-1 to TRBJ2-3; D is ambiguous. CDR1 SGHAT and CDR2 FQDESV come from the germline V gene (reference sequence). CDR3 length: 14 residues. The V end was cut by 2 bases, the J end by 4 bases, with 10 bases between. CDR3 coding DNA: TGTGCCAGCAGCTTAAGAGTTGGGCCAGATACGCAGTATTTT. As protein: CASSLRVGPDTQYF.

On this clonotype: A read error may produce the germline difference seen at one junction end. The rearrangement links TRBV3-1 to TRBJ2-1; 9 nucleotides align to TRBD1. This CDR3 spans 18 amino acids. The germline CDR1 and CDR2 sequences are LGHDT and YNNKEL (reference sequence). The CDR3 spells CASTQRGGADRGQGEQFF. The CDR3, as DNA: TGTGCCAGCACCCAAAGAGGGGGAGCGGACAGGGGACAAGGTGAGCAGTTCTTC.

This clonotype was found a few times. The gene calls are TRBV4-2 and TRBJ2-1, with no clear D. V gave up 0 bases and J gave up 14 bases, with 14 bases separating them. CDR3 length: 13 residues. Per germline, CDR1 LGHNA and CDR2 YNFKEQ. CDR3 sequence reads: CASSQDRAESEFF. The CDR3 nucleotides read TGTGCCAGCAGCCAAGATCGGGCGGAATCCGAGTTCTTC.

This clonotype was counted only a few times. This chain connects TRBV28 to TRBJ2-5; D may be TRBD2 (5 bases). This CDR3 has 16 amino acids. V lost 5 bases and J 3 bases, leaving 19 bases between the germline ends. Germline V gene data show CDR1 as MDHEN and CDR2 as SYDVKM. The CDR3, as DNA: TGTGCCAGCAGTGGCTCTCAGAGGGTCTCCGAAGAGACCCAGTACTTC. Its translation: CASSGSQRVSEETQYF.

This clonotype was detected ten times or more. The CDR3 is CASSFGGVQETQYF. In DNA, the CDR3 is TGTGCCAGCAGCTTCGGCGGGGTCCAAGAGACCCAGTACTTC. J is TRBJ2-5 and V is TRBV7-2; a weak D match, TRBD2 (6 bases). Germline assignment: CDR1 SGHTA and CDR2 FQGNSA. The CDR3 runs to 14 residues. V was shortened by 3 bases and J by 1 base, with 9 bases between the two germline ends.

The CDR3 region has the DNA TGTGCCAGCAGCCTTGGGTCCGGTAACAATGAGCAGTACTTC. It yields the protein CASSLGSGNNEQYF. The chain carries TRBV14 and TRBJ2-7, with D hard to call. Germline V gene sequence: CDR1 SGHDN, CDR2 FVKESK. This CDR3 is built from 14 residues. The ends were cut back, 4 bases at V and 7 bases at J, with 17 bases in the middle.

This clonotype was observed once. V and J are TRBV27 and TRBJ1-1, with a tentative D call TRBD1 (5 bases). The germline V gene has CDR1 MNHEY and CDR2 SMNVEV (reference sequence). This CDR3 is built from 14 residues. Trimming took 2 bases from V and 4 from J, leaving 11 bases between them. The chain's CDR3 is CASSLREGSTEAFF. The CDR3 DNA reads as TGTGCCAGCAGTTTAAGGGAGGGGTCCACTGAAGCTTTCTTT.

The rearrangement uses TRBV7-2 and TRBJ2-3; perhaps D is TRBD1 or TRBD2 (6 bases each). Per the germline V gene, CDR1 is SGHTA and CDR2 is FQGNSA. V dropped 5 bases and J dropped 4 bases, with 19 bases sitting between them. The CDR3 length is 16 residues. The CDR3 bases are TGTGCCAGCAGCCCACTAGAGGGGGGCGCAGCAGATACGCAGTATTTT. This sequence encodes CASSPLEGGAADTQYF.